Reported below is one T cell receptor beta chain. Its cognate antigen is unknown. Staining for CD45RO/CCR7/CD25/CD127/CD95/CD27 allowed sorting of CD4+ naive, central memory, regulatory and stem cell-like memory cells. TCRB transcripts that were expressed got sequenced, as all of the isolated RNA had been reverse transcribed. Some clones are missing from TCRdb's copy, which holds only in-frame ones; the method was immunoSEQ multiplex PCR. Of over 20,000 clones in the sample, roughly 45% were seen once. After removal of 0 bases from V and 1 base from J, the junction contained 2 bases not matched to a gene. Germline V lookup: CDR1 SGHNT, CDR2 YYREEE (reference sequence). The CDR3 is 16 amino acids. The sample belongs to a study of beta chain features in type 1 diabetes. Study details: Age and gender were similar between patients and healthy donors, as were cell yields. Whole-study results and caveats: VDJ junctions in type 1 diabetes patients carried more deletions and fewer insertions. HLA influence on TCRB rearrangement stayed unresolved here. All four CD4+ subsets from Type 1 diabetes patients carried moderately but significantly shorter TCRB CDR3s.

This sequence was found in a man aged 30-40 years with type 1 diabetes. The chain is built from TRBV5-4 and TRBJ2-2, with 8 positions matching TRBD2. Material for sequencing was stem cell memory CD4+ T cells from blood. Here the CDR3 DNA reads TGTGCCAGCAGCTTGGGAGCGGGAGAGAACACCGGGGAGCTGTTTTTT. Amino acid sequence: CASSLGAGENTGELFF.